This T cell receptor beta chain was recorded in a study of Ad26.COV2.S vaccination and SARS-CoV-2 variants (dated by TCRdb to the early 2020s). For the wider study: Vaccine-arm donors were drawn from COV1001, a multicentre, randomized, double-blind, placebo-controlled phase I-IIa trial of Ad26.COV2.S in healthy adults. The specificity and breadth of SARS-CoV-2-reactive T cell receptors after Ad26.COV2.S vaccination were assessed by TCRbeta repertoire sequencing. Throughout the experiments and outcome assessment, investigators stayed blinded to trial group allocation. The TCR-sequenced set comprised about 32 samples: some 19 Ad26.COV2.S vaccine recipients, 5 placebo recipients and 8 SARS-CoV-2 convalescent individuals. Trial participants were randomized into five groups of five: low-dose or high-dose Ad26.COV2.S given once or twice, or placebo on both occasions. Dosing of Ad26.COV2.S was intramuscular, at either 5x10^10 or 1x10^11 viral particles, delivered as one shot or as two shots spaced 56 days apart. The study at large found these results: Ad26.COV2.S recipients had higher spike-specific TCR breadth than placebo recipients (P = 0.0014). The authors noted that the TCR breadth and depth analyses may have underestimated total T cell responses. The study was not powered to compare responses between vaccine doses or regimens. Substantial breadth of spike-specific CD8+ and CD4+ T cell responses was reported after vaccination. Non-spike TCR breadth was comparable between vaccine and placebo recipients, consistent with the vaccine containing only spike.

As encoded in the germline V gene (reference sequence), CDR1 is MNHEY while CDR2 is SMNVEV. Cut back by 2 bases and 6 bases, the V and J ends lie 13 bases apart. Reading from cysteine to phenylalanine, the CDR3 counts 15 amino acids. Kept here is only the CDR3 DNA, which spans 45 bases and is read in frame from base 1. The immunoSEQ Assay was used to sequence TCRbeta CDR3 regions. After extraction, genomic DNA underwent amplification by bias-controlled multiplex PCR, followed by high-throughput sequencing. Per the original workflow: To quantify the absolute abundance of every unique TCRbeta CDR3 region, sequences were collapsed and filtered. T cell fraction was estimated by normalizing TCRbeta template counts to usable DNA, which was measured by amplifying reference genes present in all nucleated cells. Repertoire TCRs were annotated as SARS-CoV-2-specific by exact matching of V gene, CDR3 amino acid sequence and J gene to a known reactive TCR set. The reference SARS-CoV-2 TCR set was derived from MIRA and filtered for enrichment in COVID-19-positive ImmuneCODE repertoires, a step that removed public or cross-reactive TCRs. Drawing on the MIRA antigens, annotated TCRs were analysed further at the level of specific ORF or position within ORF. Breadth was defined as annotated unique rearrangements over total unique productive rearrangements; depth was the summed frequency of those rearrangements. Two-sided Wilcoxon rank-sum tests were used to compare TCR breadth between groups. The table was pulled from immuneACCESS by TCRdb, which kept in-frame rearrangements only. Such tables lose some clones; where checked, under half of the loss comes from unresolved V genes, and the rest has no known cause. V, J and clone size were drawn from that table, and D and trimming were deduced from the DNA. Counted in this sample were about 440,000 clones; 80% to 95% of them appeared once. The ten largest make up approximately 4.5% of the sample.

The table lists this clone with a count of one. The target of this receptor is not known. No base qualities exist here, and no much larger clone lies one base off it. Interpreted using the paper, the treatment or condition label stands for: over 15 received Ad26.COV2.S at low or high dose, single or two shots; about five received placebo; per-sample allocation not given. Repertoires of vaccine and placebo recipients were sequenced from samples collected on day 63 after the first injection. Between 29 July and 7 August 2020, Cohort 1b enrolled 20 to 30 adults aged 18-55 years at one site in Boston, USA. Ad26.COV2.S consisted of a replication-incompetent adenovirus type 26 vector by which a prefusion-stabilized SARS-CoV-2 spike protein from the original Wuhan strain was expressed.

The sequence is built from TRBV27 and TRBJ2-2, and possibly TRBD1, on 6 matching bases. The sample was peripheral blood, taken in a trial of Ad26.COV2.S vaccine versus placebo. This sequence originates from a person aged 18-60 years who received the Ad26.COV2.S COVID-19 vaccine or a placebo. The DNA sequence is TGTGCCAGCAGTTTACGGCGACAGGTTCCCGGGGAGCTGTTTTTT. Translated, this is CASSLRRQVPGELFF.